This passage covers 15 T cell receptor beta chains from one sample sequenced in a study of T cells after yellow fever vaccination. TCRdb re-analysed the 5' RACE reads in MiXCR, keeping a single row per CDR3 protein. Of about 170,000 distinct CDR3 sequences detected, roughly 11% appear once; the ten largest clones hold around 34%. This specimen was CD8+ T cells sorted from PBMCs, taken 15 days after the yellow fever booster vaccination. These receptors all come from a man aged 18 to 29 who received the YFV17D yellow fever vaccine.

This clonotype occurred a few times. This rearrangement joins TRBV12-3 or TRBV12-4 to TRBJ2-7; 7 bases match TRBD2. The CDR3 is made up of 13 amino acids. V lost 4 bases, J lost 5 bases, and 5 bases stayed unmatched. The CDR3 bases are TGTGCCAGCAGTTGGGGGGGGGAAAACGAGCAGTACTTC. Translation gives CASSWGGENEQYF.

There are a few counts of this clonotype. V and J are TRBV27 and TRBJ2-1; the D gene could be TRBD1 or TRBD2 (5 bases each). The CDR3 is made up of 16 amino acids. Germline V CDR1 and CDR2: MNHEY, SMNVEV (reference sequence). Trimming cost V 7 bases and J 0 bases, with 16 bases left between them. For the CDR3, the DNA is TGTGCCAGCACCGGGGCAGGGCATCGCTCCTACAATGAGCAGTTCTTC. It yields the protein CASTGAGHRSYNEQFF.

This clonotype was observed a few times. The rearrangement uses TRBV21-1 and TRBJ2-5; the D segment call TRBD1 is taken from the table without a DNA check. TRBV21-1 counts as a pseudogene. The CDR3 length is 14 residues. The DNA for the CDR3 is TGTGCCAGCAGCAAAGAGGCGCACCAAGAGACCCAGTACTTC. As protein: CASSKEAHQETQYF.

This rearrangement joins TRBV20-1 to TRBJ2-7; TRBD1 agrees at 9 bases. CDR1 is DFQATT, CDR2 SNEGSKA, per germline (reference sequence). The CDR3 spans 14 residues. V shed 2 bases and J 4 bases; nucleotides not matched to a gene: 6. The CDR3 is CSARPRTGVYEQYF. The CDR3 DNA follows: TGCAGTGCTAGACCTCGGACAGGGGTTTACGAGCAGTACTTC.

This clonotype turned up a few times. This CDR3 reads CASSQMGLAGDLRETQYF. The CDR3 region has the DNA TGTGCCAGCAGCCAGATGGGACTAGCGGGGGACCTCCGGGAGACCCAGTACTTC. The V call is TRBV14, the J call TRBJ2-5, with 14 bases matching TRBD2. The CDR3 length is 18 residues. J was trimmed by 5 bases and V by 3 bases; bases with no gene match: 11. Looked up from germline, CDR1 is SGHDN and CDR2 is FVKESK.

This clonotype was seen more than once but under ten times. V usage is TRBV7-9 and J usage is TRBJ2-1; 10 bases map to TRBD1. V shed 2 bases and J 7 bases; nucleotides not matched to a gene: 20. Germline lookup yields CDR1 SEHNR and CDR2 FQNEAQ (reference sequence). This CDR3 comprises 20 residues. The CDR3 region is CASSLLRTSSGTGARNEQFF. CDR3 DNA sequence: TGTGCCAGCAGCTTACTACGGACTTCCTCCGGGACAGGGGCTAGGAATGAGCAGTTCTTC.

This clonotype appeared many times. This chain connects TRBV27 to TRBJ2-1; D not certain. Germline V gene sequence: CDR1 MNHEY, CDR2 SMNVEV (reference sequence). This CDR3 is 14 amino acids long. V lost 3 bases and J 10 bases, leaving 16 bases between the germline ends. This CDR3 reads CASSLVYGLVEQFF. The CDR3 region has the DNA TGTGCCAGCAGTTTGGTGTACGGGTTGGTGGAGCAGTTCTTC.

This clonotype was seen only a few times. The gene calls are TRBV7-9 and TRBJ1-5, with 9 nucleotides matching TRBD1. Germline loops: CDR1 SEHNR, CDR2 FQNEAQ (reference sequence). This CDR3 comprises 15 residues. With V trimmed by 5 bases and J by 6 bases, 8 bases remained unmatched. CDR3: CASSRGGTGRQPQHF. The CDR3 nucleotides read TGTGCCAGCAGCAGAGGAGGGACAGGGCGTCAGCCCCAGCATTTT.

This clonotype showed up just a few times. The V gene is TRBV11-2, the J gene TRBJ2-1; unclear D gene. The germline CDR1 and CDR2 sequences are SGHAT and FQNNGV. V lost 5 bases to trimming and J lost 6 bases, with 17 bases between them. The CDR3 covers 15 residues. CDR3 region: CASSSTPNVRNEQFF. The CDR3 bases are TGTGCCAGCAGCAGTACCCCCAATGTACGCAATGAGCAGTTCTTC.

The CDR3 loop is CASSPPSLAGGRSCYEQYV. In DNA form, the CDR3 reads TGTGCCAGCTCACCACCATCTCTAGCGGGGGGGCGTTCGTGTTATGAGCAGTACGTC. V gene TRBV18 combines with J gene TRBJ2-7, with 12 bases lining up with TRBD2. Trimming at V came to 0 bases and at J to 7 bases, leaving 16 bases not matched to a gene. The germline V gene encodes CDR1 KGHSH and CDR2 LQKENI. The CDR3 consists of 19 residues.

This clonotype was picked up many times. The chain recombines TRBV24-1 with TRBJ2-3; D unclear. CDR1 and CDR2 from the germline V gene are KGHDR and SFDVKD. The CDR3 sequence is 15 residues long. The V end lost 3 bases, the J end lost 1 base, and 10 bases lay between the germline ends. The chain's CDR3 is CATSDRTDGTDTQYF. The CDR3 coding sequence is TGTGCCACCAGTGATCGGACCGACGGCACAGATACGCAGTATTTT.

The chain uses TRBV5-8 and TRBJ1-1, with D maybe TRBD1 (6 bases). This CDR3 has 15 residues. Trimming cost V 4 bases and J 1 base, with 14 bases left between them. Germline CDR1 reads SGHTS; CDR2 reads YDEGEE. The CDR3 DNA reads as TGTGCCAGCAGCCCCATTAGGGGGGAGAACACTGAAGCTTTCTTT. Its protein product is CASSPIRGENTEAFF.

In its sample, this clonotype was seen a few times. The chain recombines TRBV5-8 with TRBJ2-2; D not resolved. The V end lost 4 bases, the J end lost 0 bases, and 7 bases lay between the germline ends. The CDR3 sequence is 14 residues long. The germline gives CDR1 SGHTS, CDR2 YDEGEE. The CDR3 is CASSRGSNTGELFF. In DNA, the CDR3 is TGTGCCAGCAGCCGTGGCTCGAACACCGGGGAGCTGTTTTTT.

The CDR3 reads CASSPPPSQNTEAFF. The DNA of the CDR3 is TGTGCCAGCTCACCGCCCCCCAGCCAAAACACTGAAGCTTTCTTT. V usage is TRBV18 and J usage is TRBJ1-1; D call uncertain. Germline V gives CDR1 KGHSH, CDR2 LQKENI. CDR3 size: 15 residues. Trimming left V 3 bases short and J 2 bases short, with 13 bases between.

This clonotype has a handful of counts. The chain recombines TRBV29-1 with TRBJ2-7; TRBD1 agrees at 10 bases. The CDR3 consists of 13 residues. CDR1 and CDR2 from the germline V gene are SQVTM and ANQGSEA. The V segment lost 4 bases and the J segment 6 bases; nucleotides outside the gene matches: 6. CDR3 amino acids: CSVGGQGDGEQYV. CDR3 sequence (DNA): TGCAGCGTTGGCGGACAGGGGGATGGCGAGCAGTACGTC.